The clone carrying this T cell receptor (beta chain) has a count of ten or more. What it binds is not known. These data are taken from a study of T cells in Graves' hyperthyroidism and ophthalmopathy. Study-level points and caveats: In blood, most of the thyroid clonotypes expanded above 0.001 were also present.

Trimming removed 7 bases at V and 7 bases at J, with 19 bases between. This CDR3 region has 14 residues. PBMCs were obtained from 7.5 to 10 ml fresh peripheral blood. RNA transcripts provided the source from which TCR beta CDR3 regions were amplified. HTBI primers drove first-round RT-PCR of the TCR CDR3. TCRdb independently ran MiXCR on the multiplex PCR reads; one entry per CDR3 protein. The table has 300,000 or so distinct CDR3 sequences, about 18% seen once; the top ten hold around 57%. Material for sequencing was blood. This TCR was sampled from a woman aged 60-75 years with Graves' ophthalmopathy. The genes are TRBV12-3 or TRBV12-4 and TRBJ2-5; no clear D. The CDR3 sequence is CASTLSVVTGTQYF. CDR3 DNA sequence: TGTGCCAGCACCCTTTCGGTGGTCACGGGGACCCAGTACTTC.